One sample yielded the 15 T cell receptor beta chains listed below, sequenced in a study of cytomegalovirus exposure and HLA in healthy donors. Both 60 Vbeta primers and 13 Jbeta primers went into the PCR. Sequencing used immunoSEQ multiplex PCR; TCRdb keeps in-frame clones, though not all of them. This sample has fewer than 300,000 clones, with roughly 88% found just once. Sequencing was performed on PBMCs. The receptors were gathered from a man between 40 and 49 years old in good health and CMV-seropositive.

This clone occurred once. The V and J genes are TRBV21-1 and TRBJ2-7; TRBD2, as called in the table, went unchecked against the DNA. TRBV21-1 has pseudogene status. The CDR3 is 16 residues long. The chain's CDR3 is CASSKRLAGADYEQYF. CDR3 in DNA: TGTGCCAGCAGCAAAAGGTTAGCGGGAGCCGACTACGAGCAGTACTTC.

The chain carries TRBV5-4 and TRBJ2-5; tentative D call: TRBD2 (6 bases). Trimming removed 0 bases at V and 5 bases at J, with 11 bases between. The germline V gene encodes CDR1 SGHNT and CDR2 YYREEE (reference sequence). The CDR3 covers 14 residues. The CDR3 loop reads CASSLARREETQYF. CDR3 nucleotides: TGTGCCAGCAGCTTGGCCAGGAGGGAGGAGACCCAGTACTTC. The entire variable domain, with the rest obtained from reference TRBV5-4 and TRBJ2-5, is as follows: ETGVTQSPTHLIKTRGQQVTLRCSSQSGHNTVSWYQQALGQGPQFIFQYYREEENGRGNFPPRFSGLQFPNYSSELNVNALELDDSALYLCASSLARREETQYFGPGTRLLVL.

V and J are TRBV4-3 and TRBJ1-2, with 10 bases lining up with TRBD1. CDR3 size: 16 residues. V was pared by 1 base and J by 2 bases, with 4 bases of the junction left unmatched. Germline CDR1 reads LGHNA; CDR2 reads YSLEER. Written as DNA, the CDR3 is TGCGCCAGCAGCCAAGGGTCGGACAGGGGGAACTATGGCTACACCTTC. Translated, it gives CASSQGSDRGNYGYTF.

J is TRBJ2-2 and V is TRBV29-1; 11 bases map to TRBD2. Germline V CDR1 and CDR2: SQVTM, ANQGSEA. V lost 7 bases to trimming and J lost 2 bases; unmatched junction nucleotides: 6. The CDR3 length is 15 residues. CDR3 coding DNA: TGCAGCGCCCTGACTAGCGGGATCAACACCGGGGAGCTGTTTTTT. This encodes CSALTSGINTGELFF.

The V call is TRBV4-1, the J call TRBJ1-6; D not certain. V lost 0 bases, J lost 7 bases, and 7 bases lay in between. The CDR3 runs 14 residues. Germline loops: CDR1 MGHRA, CDR2 YSYEKL. DNA of the CDR3: TGCGCCAGCAGCCAAGACCGCAGGAATTCACCCCTCCACTTT. It specifies CASSQDRRNSPLHF.

The chain combines TRBV27 with TRBJ2-7; no clear D. The CDR3 runs 16 residues. CDR1 is MNHEY, CDR2 SMNVEV, per germline (reference sequence). Trimming pared 5 bases from V and 0 bases from J, leaving 17 bases between. CDR3 region: CASSRPRHANSYEQYF. Written as DNA, the CDR3 is TGTGCCAGCAGTCGGCCTCGACATGCGAACTCCTACGAGCAGTACTTC.

The V and J genes are TRBV11-1 and TRBJ2-2, with 7 positions matching TRBD1. V dropped 5 bases and J dropped 5; count of bases not matched to a gene: 8. Germline CDR1 SGHAT, CDR2 FQDESV (reference sequence). There are 15 residues in the CDR3. CDR3 loop: CASSGRQGTTGELFF. CDR3 nucleotides: TGTGCCAGCAGCGGAAGACAGGGAACTACCGGGGAGCTGTTTTTT.

The rearrangement uses TRBV4-2 and TRBJ2-3; TRBD1 agrees at 9 bases. This CDR3 has 18 residues. Germline V gene sequence: CDR1 LGHNA, CDR2 YNFKEQ. V lost 0 bases and J lost 2; bases outside the gene matches: 9. This CDR3 is CASSQDQQGTGNTDTQYF. The CDR3 nucleotides read TGTGCCAGCAGCCAAGATCAGCAAGGGACAGGGAACACAGATACGCAGTATTTT.

The J gene is TRBJ2-5, the V gene TRBV7-6; TRBD2 matches 7 bases. The CDR3 spans 16 residues. The trim removed 1 base at V and 4 bases at J, leaving 9 bases unmatched. Germline CDR1 and CDR2: SGHVS and FNYEAQ. CDR3 sequence: CASSLGAGVVGETQYF. Written as DNA, the CDR3 is TGTGCCAGCAGCTTAGGGGCGGGAGTGGTGGGAGAGACCCAGTACTTC.

With regard to this clone: In the same sample, other DNA sequences code for this CDR3. CDR3 coding DNA: TGTGCCAGCAGTCGGGGAGGGGGATCCTACGAGCAGTACTTC. Amino acids: CASSRGGGSYEQYF. J is TRBJ2-7 and V is TRBV27; D perhaps matches TRBD2 (7 bases). CDR1 and CDR2 (germline): MNHEY, SMNVEV (reference sequence). This CDR3 contains 14 residues. V was pared by 5 bases and J by 1 base, with 12 bases between.

The J gene is TRBJ2-5, the V gene TRBV7-2; 8 bases fit TRBD2. CDR1 and CDR2 from the germline V gene are SGHTA and FQGNSA. Trimming cost V 1 base and J 4 bases; bases outside gene matches: 2. This CDR3 has 14 amino acids. The CDR3 nucleotides read TGTGCCAGCAGCTTAGGGCTAGCGGGAGAGACCCAGTACTTC. This translates into CASSLGLAGETQYF.

The J gene is TRBJ2-3, the V gene TRBV11-3; the match to TRBD1 covers 7 bases. The CDR3 runs 13 residues. CDR1 and CDR2 (germline): SGHNT, YENEEA. V was pared by 5 bases and J by 10 bases, with 9 bases of the junction left unmatched. CDR3 protein: CASSTQGVAAQYF. CDR3 nucleotide sequence: TGTGCCAGCAGCACCCAGGGGGTTGCAGCGCAGTATTTT.

The V and J genes are TRBV7-8 and TRBJ1-5; perhaps TRBD1 as D (5 bases). Trimming stripped 4 bases from V and 2 bases from J, with 12 bases between. Germline V gene data show CDR1 as SGHVS and CDR2 as FQNEAQ. This CDR3 is 15 amino acids long. Here the CDR3 DNA reads TGTGCCAGCAGCTGGTCAGGGACTGGCAATCAGCCCCAGCATTTT. Protein product: CASSWSGTGNQPQHF.

This chain links TRBV27 with TRBJ1-2; D is uncertain. There are 15 residues in the CDR3. V gave up 2 bases and J gave up 4 bases, with 14 bases separating them. Looked up from germline, CDR1 is MNHEY and CDR2 is SMNVEV (reference sequence). CDR3 coding DNA: TGTGCCAGCAGTTTAGTTCCAGTGGGCAGCTATGGCTACACCTTC. Translating it yields CASSLVPVGSYGYTF.

A note on this clone: Within the sample, other DNA sequences also encode this same CDR3. The gene calls are TRBV29-1 and TRBJ1-1; D remains ambiguous. Germline CDR1 reads SQVTM; CDR2 reads ANQGSEA. The germline V and J ends were trimmed by 6 bases and 1 base, with 24 bases remaining between them. CDR3 size: 17 residues. The CDR3 nucleotides read TGCAGCGTGCCTAGAATTAGAAGACGGCATACGAACACTGAAGCTTTCTTT. Amino acids: CSVPRIRRRHTNTEAFF.